Listed below are T cell receptor beta chains from one sample, sequenced in a study of vaccination and CD4 T cells after COVID-19. These TCRs are of unknown antigen specificity. TCRdb passed the PCR reads through MiXCR, listing each CDR3 protein once. Of 20,000 or so distinct CDR3 sequences listed, 26% are singletons. Sequencing was carried out using cultured CD4+ T cells from blood. The receptors originated from a human donor with COVID-19. CDR3s include the opening cysteine and the closing phenylalanine or tryptophan. A D gene is named only where the DNA matches it firmly. Size tells how often a clone was seen (once, few, many) or the class of an expanded clone, and some rows leave it out.

CDR3 protein: CAISEGQGSNQSQHF
CDR3 DNA: TGTGCCATCAGTGAGGGACAGGGAAGCAATCAGTCCCAGCATTTT
D gene: TRBD1
J gene: TRBJ1-5
V gene: TRBV10-3
clone size: .

CDR3 protein: CASSPGRDMNTEAFF
CDR3 DNA: TGTGCCAGCAGCCCTGGCCGGGACATGAACACTGAAGCTTTCTTT
D gene: .
J gene: TRBJ1-1
V gene: TRBV7-8
clone size: few

CDR3 protein: CAVRLRGEQETQYF
CDR3 DNA: TGTGCCGTACGGCTGCGGGGGGAACAAGAGACCCAGTACTTC
D gene: TRBD2
J gene: TRBJ2-5
V gene: TRBV2
clone size: .

CDR3 protein: CASSFAGGQFGQYF
CDR3 DNA: TGTGCCAGCAGTTTTGCGGGGGGGCAGTTCGGGCAGTACTTC
D gene: TRBD2
J gene: TRBJ2-7
V gene: TRBV27
clone size: few

CDR3 protein: CASSPRADYEQYF
CDR3 DNA: TGTGCCAGCAGTCCAAGGGCCGACTACGAGCAGTACTTC
D gene: .
J gene: TRBJ2-7
V gene: TRBV12-3/TRBV12-4
clone size: .

CDR3 protein: CATSDPRTGSTDTQYF
CDR3 DNA: TGTGCCACCAGTGACCCAAGGACAGGGAGCACAGATACGCAGTATTTT
D gene: TRBD1
J gene: TRBJ2-3
V gene: TRBV24-1
clone size: .

CDR3 protein: CASSLVVRESTGELFF
CDR3 DNA: TGCGCCAGCAGCTTGGTAGTTCGGGAGAGCACCGGGGAGCTGTTTTTT
D gene: .
J gene: TRBJ2-2
V gene: TRBV5-1
clone size: .

CDR3 protein: CASSLARDRGRGSYEKLFF
CDR3 DNA: TGTGCCAGCAGCTTGGCCCGGGACAGGGGGCGAGGGTCCTATGAAAAACTGTTTTTT
D gene: TRBD1
J gene: TRBJ1-4
V gene: TRBV5-6
clone size: .

CDR3 protein: CASSKGLVAKNIQYF
CDR3 DNA: TGTGCCAGCAGCAAGGGACTCGTAGCCAAAAACATTCAGTACTTC
D gene: .
J gene: TRBJ2-4
V gene: TRBV21-1
clone size: few

CDR3 protein: CASSLPQGGTEAFF
CDR3 DNA: TGTGCCAGCAGTTTACCTCAGGGGGGCACTGAAGCTTTCTTT
D gene: TRBD1
J gene: TRBJ1-1
V gene: TRBV28
clone size: .

CDR3 protein: CASSGTGRSGNTIYF
CDR3 DNA: TGTGCCAGCAGCGGGACGGGGAGGTCTGGAAACACCATATATTTT
D gene: .
J gene: TRBJ1-3
V gene: TRBV6-1
clone size: .

CDR3 protein: CASRRDREVGANVLTF
CDR3 DNA: TGTGCCAGCAGGAGGGACAGGGAAGTTGGGGCCAACGTCCTGACTTTC
D gene: TRBD1
J gene: TRBJ2-6
V gene: TRBV2
clone size: .

CDR3 protein: CASSFGNNSPLHF
CDR3 DNA: TGTGCCAGCAGCTTTGGGAATAATTCACCCCTCCACTTT
D gene: .
J gene: TRBJ1-6
V gene: TRBV7-2
clone size: .

CDR3 protein: CATSDAGNEQFF
CDR3 DNA: TGTGCCACCAGTGACGCGGGAAATGAGCAGTTCTTC
D gene: .
J gene: TRBJ2-1
V gene: TRBV24-1
clone size: .

CDR3 protein: CASSLGQGATDTQYF
CDR3 DNA: TGTGCCAGCAGCTTGGGACAGGGGGCCACAGATACGCAGTATTTT
D gene: TRBD1
J gene: TRBJ2-3
V gene: TRBV7-9
clone size: few

CDR3 protein: CASSYQGQETQYF
CDR3 DNA: TGTGCCAGCAGTTACCAGGGCCAAGAGACCCAGTACTTC
D gene: .
J gene: TRBJ2-5
V gene: TRBV5-6
clone size: .

CDR3 protein: CASSDSGGAGEQYF
CDR3 DNA: TGCGCCAGCAGTGATAGCGGGGGGGCTGGCGAGCAGTACTTC
D gene: TRBD2
J gene: TRBJ2-7
V gene: TRBV10-1
clone size: .

CDR3 protein: CASTKKGDNQPQHF
CDR3 DNA: TGTGCCAGCACGAAAAAGGGGGACAATCAGCCCCAGCATTTT
D gene: .
J gene: TRBJ1-5
V gene: TRBV12-3/TRBV12-4
clone size: few

CDR3 protein: CASSLAADTQYF
CDR3 DNA: TGTGCCAGCAGCTTGGCGGCAGATACGCAGTATTTT
D gene: .
J gene: TRBJ2-3
V gene: TRBV11-2
clone size: .

CDR3 protein: CASSLVGGGGGYTF
CDR3 DNA: TGTGCCAGCAGTTTAGTCGGTGGAGGTGGGGGCTACACCTTC
D gene: .
J gene: TRBJ1-2
V gene: TRBV28
clone size: .

CDR3 protein: CASSHETGTSSYEQYF
CDR3 DNA: TGTGCCAGCAGCCATGAGACGGGGACCAGCTCCTACGAGCAGTACTTC
D gene: .
J gene: TRBJ2-7
V gene: TRBV7-2
clone size: .

CDR3 protein: CASSLTSGSDTQYF
CDR3 DNA: TGTGCCAGCAGCTTGACTAGCGGTTCGGATACGCAGTATTTT
D gene: TRBD2
J gene: TRBJ2-3
V gene: TRBV5-4
clone size: .

CDR3 protein: CASSLGRPPTDEQYF
CDR3 DNA: TGTGCCAGCAGTTTAGGCCGTCCTCCTACGGACGAGCAGTACTTC
D gene: .
J gene: TRBJ2-7
V gene: TRBV12-3/TRBV12-4
clone size: few

CDR3 protein: CASSGQGYQPQHF
CDR3 DNA: TGTGCCAGCTCCGGGCAGGGTTATCAGCCCCAGCATTTT
D gene: .
J gene: TRBJ1-5
V gene: TRBV6-1
clone size: .

CDR3 protein: CASSLVGDQPQHF
CDR3 DNA: TGCGCCAGCAGCTTGGTTGGGGATCAGCCCCAGCATTTT
D gene: .
J gene: TRBJ1-5
V gene: TRBV5-1
clone size: once

CDR3 protein: CASSYVGASGGAKETQYF
CDR3 DNA: TGTGCCAGCAGTTACGTGGGGGCAAGCGGGGGGGCTAAGGAGACCCAGTACTTC
D gene: TRBD2
J gene: TRBJ2-5
V gene: TRBV6-2/TRBV6-3
clone size: .

CDR3 protein: CASSNSRSRTGELFF
CDR3 DNA: TGTGCCAGCAGTAATAGCAGGAGTAGAACCGGGGAGCTGTTTTTT
D gene: .
J gene: TRBJ2-2
V gene: TRBV2
clone size: few

CDR3 protein: CASSPLGQLNSGNTIYF
CDR3 DNA: TGTGCCAGCAGTCCACTAGGACAGCTAAACTCTGGAAACACCATATATTTT
D gene: .
J gene: TRBJ1-3
V gene: TRBV28
clone size: .

CDR3 protein: CATSTGTGTQYF
CDR3 DNA: TGTGCTACCAGCACAGGCACGGGGACGCAGTATTTT
D gene: .
J gene: TRBJ2-3
V gene: TRBV6-1
clone size: once

CDR3 protein: CSADGYQDLSYEQYF
CDR3 DNA: TGCAGTGCGGACGGATACCAAGACCTCTCCTACGAGCAGTACTTC
D gene: .
J gene: TRBJ2-7
V gene: TRBV20-1
clone size: .

CDR3 protein: CASSLGTRRAGEQFF
CDR3 DNA: TGTGCCAGCAGTCTCGGGACTAGGAGGGCCGGGGAGCAGTTTTTT
D gene: TRBD2
J gene: TRBJ2-2
V gene: TRBV12-3/TRBV12-4
clone size: .

CDR3 protein: CASSRDTYTEAFF
CDR3 DNA: TGCGCCAGCAGTAGGGACACCTACACTGAAGCTTTCTTT
D gene: .
J gene: TRBJ1-1
V gene: TRBV10-2
clone size: .

CDR3 protein: CASSVVTDTQYF
CDR3 DNA: TGTGCCAGCAGCGTAGTTACAGATACGCAGTATTTT
D gene: .
J gene: TRBJ2-3
V gene: TRBV9
clone size: .

CDR3 protein: CASSITVLAGGQGTQYF
CDR3 DNA: TGTGCCAGTAGTATAACGGTCTTGGCGGGGGGGCAGGGGACCCAGTACTTC
D gene: TRBD2
J gene: TRBJ2-5
V gene: TRBV19
clone size: .

CDR3 protein: CSAPGQGGYTEAFF
CDR3 DNA: TGCAGTGCCCCGGGACAGGGCGGGTACACTGAAGCTTTCTTT
D gene: TRBD1
J gene: TRBJ1-1
V gene: TRBV20-1
clone size: few

CDR3 protein: CASSPGGGGLQETQYF
CDR3 DNA: TGCGCCAGCAGCCCTGGGGGCGGGGGGCTCCAAGAGACCCAGTACTTC
D gene: TRBD2
J gene: TRBJ2-5
V gene: TRBV5-1
clone size: .

CDR3 protein: CASSPEDLPGRDTQYF
CDR3 DNA: TGTGCCAGCAGCCCCGAGGACCTGCCCGGCCGCGATACGCAGTATTTT
D gene: .
J gene: TRBJ2-3
V gene: TRBV7-9
clone size: few

CDR3 protein: CASSPEVGQTQYF
CDR3 DNA: TGTGCCAGCAGCCCAGAGGTAGGGCAGACCCAGTACTTC
D gene: .
J gene: TRBJ2-5
V gene: TRBV11-2
clone size: .

CDR3 protein: CASSNPTEAFF
CDR3 DNA: TGTGCCAGCAGTAATCCCACTGAAGCTTTCTTT
D gene: .
J gene: TRBJ1-1
V gene: TRBV28
clone size: .

CDR3 protein: CSAGDPLTGGIMNTEAFF
CDR3 DNA: TGCAGTGCTGGAGATCCCCTTACAGGGGGGATAATGAACACTGAAGCTTTCTTT
D gene: TRBD1
J gene: TRBJ1-1
V gene: TRBV20-1
clone size: .

CDR3 protein: CASSPSGVQGEKLFF
CDR3 DNA: TGTGCCAGCTCGCCCTCCGGGGTGCAGGGTGAAAAACTGTTTTTT
D gene: .
J gene: TRBJ1-4
V gene: TRBV18
clone size: .

CDR3 protein: CASSIDRGRGRNTEAFF
CDR3 DNA: TGTGCCAGTAGTATAGATAGGGGTAGGGGACGGAACACTGAAGCTTTCTTT
D gene: .
J gene: TRBJ1-1
V gene: TRBV19
clone size: .

CDR3 protein: CASSQLAGGSETQYF
CDR3 DNA: TGTGCCAGCAGCCAACTAGCGGGGGGGTCGGAGACCCAGTACTTC
D gene: TRBD2
J gene: TRBJ2-5
V gene: TRBV7-6
clone size: .

CDR3 protein: CASSQAQTYNSPLHF
CDR3 DNA: TGTGCCAGCAGCCAAGCACAGACCTATAATTCACCCCTCCACTTT
D gene: .
J gene: TRBJ1-6
V gene: TRBV14
clone size: .

CDR3 protein: CASSPRSGEQETQYF
CDR3 DNA: TGTGCCAGCAGCCCTCGTAGCGGGGAACAAGAGACCCAGTACTTC
D gene: TRBD2
J gene: TRBJ2-5
V gene: TRBV11-3
clone size: .

CDR3 protein: CASSIGGGAGTGELFF
CDR3 DNA: TGTGCCAGTAGTATAGGAGGGGGCGCGGGCACCGGGGAGCTGTTTTTT
D gene: TRBD1
J gene: TRBJ2-2
V gene: TRBV19
clone size: few

CDR3 protein: CASSGRTGNQPQHF
CDR3 DNA: TGTGCCAGCAGTGGGAGGACAGGCAATCAGCCCCAGCATTTT
D gene: .
J gene: TRBJ1-5
V gene: TRBV6-1
clone size: few

CDR3 protein: CSAILGGGPPNQPQHF
CDR3 DNA: TGCAGTGCTATCCTTGGAGGGGGGCCTCCGAATCAGCCCCAGCATTTT
D gene: .
J gene: TRBJ1-5
V gene: TRBV20-1
clone size: .

CDR3 protein: CASGRADGYNEQFF
CDR3 DNA: TGTGCCAGCGGTAGAGCGGACGGATACAATGAGCAGTTCTTC
D gene: .
J gene: TRBJ2-1
V gene: TRBV12-3/TRBV12-4
clone size: few

CDR3 protein: CASSLLAGNTETQYF
CDR3 DNA: TGTGCCAGCAGCTTGCTAGCGGGGAATACAGAGACCCAGTACTTC
D gene: TRBD2
J gene: TRBJ2-5
V gene: TRBV5-4
clone size: .

CDR3 protein: CAWSVTSNYNSPLHF
CDR3 DNA: TGTGCCTGGAGTGTTACGAGCAACTATAATTCACCCCTCCACTTT
D gene: .
J gene: TRBJ1-6
V gene: TRBV30
clone size: .

CDR3 protein: CASSSGGSRNIQYF
CDR3 DNA: TGTGCCAGCAGCTCCGGCGGATCTCGGAACATTCAGTACTTC
D gene: .
J gene: TRBJ2-4
V gene: TRBV5-4
clone size: .

CDR3 protein: CASTQDSNTEAFF
CDR3 DNA: TGTGCCAGCACCCAGGACTCGAACACTGAAGCTTTCTTT
D gene: .
J gene: TRBJ1-1
V gene: TRBV6-1
clone size: few

CDR3 protein: CATSDLQAGASTGELFF
CDR3 DNA: TGTGCCACCAGTGATTTGCAGGCGGGGGCGTCCACCGGGGAGCTGTTTTTT
D gene: .
J gene: TRBJ2-2
V gene: TRBV24-1
clone size: .

CDR3 protein: CASSTRQGAGYNEQFF
CDR3 DNA: TGTGCCAGTAGTACCCGACAGGGGGCCGGGTACAATGAGCAGTTCTTC
D gene: TRBD1
J gene: TRBJ2-1
V gene: TRBV19
clone size: .

CDR3 protein: CASSSLFDGYTF
CDR3 DNA: TGTGCCAGCAGCTCTCTTTTTGATGGCTACACCTTC
D gene: .
J gene: TRBJ1-2
V gene: TRBV7-2
clone size: few

CDR3 protein: CASIPDRGNEKLFF
CDR3 DNA: TGTGCCAGCATCCCTGACAGGGGGAATGAAAAACTGTTTTTT
D gene: TRBD1
J gene: TRBJ1-4
V gene: TRBV2
clone size: few

CDR3 protein: CASSKGLAAGDTQYF
CDR3 DNA: TGTGCCAGCAGCAAGGGACTAGCGGCGGGGGATACGCAGTATTTT
D gene: TRBD2
J gene: TRBJ2-3
V gene: TRBV5-6
clone size: .

CDR3 protein: CASSPGRGTPTDTQYF
CDR3 DNA: TGTGCCAGCAGCCCGGGGCGGGGGACTCCCACAGATACGCAGTATTTT
D gene: TRBD2
J gene: TRBJ2-3
V gene: TRBV7-2
clone size: few